The present T cell receptor beta chain was sequenced within a study of blood T cell repertoires in COVID-19. Using immunoSEQ multiplex PCR, the repertoire was profiled, and TCRdb retains in-frame clones only, with some absent. The sample shows roughly 570,000 clones, roughly 91% of them seen only once. CDR3 length: 13 amino acids. Trimming cost V 7 bases and J 5 bases; bases outside gene matches: 8. This sequence was found in a woman between 45 and 65 years old with COVID-19, enrolled during active disease. The material sequenced was peripheral blood. The chain couples TRBV12-3 or TRBV12-4 to TRBJ2-7, with 7 bases aligning to TRBD1. CDR3 in amino acids: CASKKGGRDEQYF. CDR3 DNA: TGTGCCAGCAAGAAAGGGGGCAGGGACGAGCAGTACTTC.